A single sample gave rise to the 20 T cell receptor beta chains below, sequenced in a study of patients and donors after allogeneic stem cell transplantation. TCRdb reprocessed the RT-PCR reads via MiXCR and lists one record per CDR3 protein. The top ten hold 3.2% of the sample, which has approximately 160,000 distinct CDR3 sequences, approximately 31% seen once. The sequencing sample was made of blood, either unsorted or a sorted T cell fraction (not recorded which). These receptors all stem from a human donor who was either an allogeneic HSCT recipient or a stem cell or donor lymphocyte infusion donor (not recorded which). It is not recorded whose cells these are; they may come from a transplant donor.

This clonotype was observed a few times. V usage is TRBV4-3 and J usage is TRBJ2-1; D possibly corresponds to TRBD2 (5 bases). V gave up 4 bases and J gave up 8 bases, with 12 bases separating them. This CDR3 is built from 13 residues. Germline CDR1 LGHNA, CDR2 YSLEER. The CDR3: CASSPQGSDEQFF. The CDR3 DNA is TGCGCCAGCAGCCCCCAAGGGAGCGATGAGCAGTTCTTC.

This clonotype appeared a few times. The CDR3 region has the DNA TGCAGTGCTAGGCGGGACAATATCTATGGCTACACCTTC. It is translated as CSARRDNIYGYTF. The chain is built from TRBV20-1 and TRBJ1-2, with a possible D match to TRBD1 (6 bases). The CDR3 totals 13 residues. V was clipped by 3 bases and J by 4 bases, with 12 bases between them. CDR1 DFQATT and CDR2 SNEGSKA come from the germline V gene (reference sequence).

The sample holds a few counts of this clonotype. The rearrangement links TRBV9 to TRBJ1-1; D may be TRBD1 (5 bases). The CDR3 is 14 amino acids. Germline values: CDR1 SGDLS, CDR2 YYNGEE. V gave up 5 bases and J gave up 1 base, with 12 bases separating them. In DNA, the CDR3 is TGTGCCAGCAGTGTCGACAGCCGGAACACTGAAGCTTTCTTT. Its protein is CASSVDSRNTEAFF.

J is TRBJ2-7 and V is TRBV20-1; weak D call: TRBD1 (6 bases). This CDR3 spans 13 amino acids. Germline CDR1 is DFQATT and CDR2 is SNEGSKA (reference sequence). With 6 bases removed from V and 3 bases from J, the gap between germline ends came to 15 bases. CDR3 sequence reads: CSATPAGDYEQYF. CDR3 nucleotides: TGCAGTGCCACGCCCGCAGGGGACTACGAGCAGTACTTC.

The rearrangement uses TRBV20-1 and TRBJ1-4; maybe TRBD1 (5 bases). The germline CDR1 and CDR2 sequences are DFQATT and SNEGSKA (reference sequence). The CDR3 extends over 14 amino acids. V was shortened by 1 base and J by 8 bases, with 14 bases between the two germline ends. The CDR3 here is CSARGGGFGEKLFF. For the CDR3, the DNA is TGCAGTGCTAGAGGTGGGGGTTTCGGGGAAAAACTGTTTTTT.

The V and J genes are TRBV7-2 and TRBJ2-5, with D perhaps matching TRBD2 (5 bases). The CDR3 spans 13 residues. The germline V gene has CDR1 SGHTA and CDR2 FQGNSA. Trimming removed 4 bases at V and 6 bases at J, with 12 bases between. CDR3 sequence (DNA): TGTGCCAGCAGCTCTACGGGGTTGAAGACCCAGTACTTC. Translation: CASSSTGLKTQYF.

The chain is built from TRBV7-9 and TRBJ1-5; D may be TRBD1 (6 bases). The V end was cut by 4 bases, the J end by 0 bases, with 10 bases between. The CDR3 runs 15 residues. The V gene's germline CDR1 is SEHNR and CDR2 FQNEAQ (reference sequence). The CDR3 sequence is CASSSGDYSNQPQHF. The CDR3 DNA follows: TGTGCCAGCAGCTCAGGGGATTATAGCAATCAGCCCCAGCATTTT. Together with reference TRBV7-9 and TRBJ1-5, the CDR3 gives the full variable domain: DTGVSQNPRHKITKRGQNVTFRCDPISEHNRLYWYRQTLGQGPEFLTYFQNEAQLEKSRLLSDRFSAERPKGSFSTLEIQRTEQGDSAMYLCASSSGDYSNQPQHFGDGTRLSIL.

This clonotype was observed a few times. The chain recombines TRBV12-3 or TRBV12-4 with TRBJ1-1; D unclear. V lost 6 bases, J lost 3 bases, and 14 bases lay in between. The CDR3 has 14 residues. The CDR3 DNA is TGTGCCAGCAGAAGGGTACTCTTTGACACTGAAGCTTTCTTT. It specifies CASRRVLFDTEAFF.

This chain joins TRBV28 and TRBJ2-5; a possible D gene is TRBD1 (5 bases). This CDR3 contains 14 residues. V dropped 6 bases and J dropped 0 bases, with 11 bases sitting between them. Germline CDR1 MDHEN, CDR2 SYDVKM. Here the CDR3 reads CASSPYRNQETQYF. CDR3 nucleotide sequence: TGTGCCAGCAGCCCGTACAGGAACCAAGAGACCCAGTACTTC.

This clonotype was picked up a small number of times. The chain carries TRBV7-9 and TRBJ1-4, with 7 nucleotides matching TRBD1. The germline CDR1 and CDR2 sequences are SEHNR and FQNEAQ (reference sequence). The junction had 6 bases not matched to a gene; V was cut back by 1 base and J by 4 bases. CDR3 length equals 16 residues. CDR3 protein: CASSLGEGQFNEKLFF. DNA for the CDR3: TGTGCCAGCAGCTTAGGAGAGGGACAGTTTAATGAAAAACTGTTTTTT.

This clonotype came up a few times. The CDR3 DNA reads TGTGCCAGCTCGGCCCAGGGGGCGGAGTATGGCTACACCTTC. Its protein product is CASSAQGAEYGYTF. The chain couples TRBV18 to TRBJ1-2; 8 bases agree with TRBD1. The germline gives CDR1 KGHSH, CDR2 LQKENI. The CDR3 runs 14 residues. V dropped 6 bases and J dropped 5; count of bases not matched to a gene: 8.

This clonotype was counted at least ten times. The chain recombines TRBV5-1 with TRBJ1-1; 7 bases are shared with TRBD1. This CDR3 has 15 residues. The trim removed 2 bases at V and 2 bases at J, leaving 6 bases unmatched. The germline gives CDR1 SGHRS, CDR2 YFSETQ. CDR3 sequence: CASSFPPGGNTEAFF. The DNA for the CDR3 is TGCGCCAGCAGCTTTCCCCCAGGGGGAAACACTGAAGCTTTCTTT. Filled out from reference TRBV5-1 and TRBJ1-1, the complete variable domain reads KAGVTQTPRYLIKTRGQQVTLSCSPISGHRSVSWYQQTPGQGLQFLFEYFSETQRNKGNFPGRFSGRQFSNSRSEMNVSTLELGDSALYLCASSFPPGGNTEAFFGQGTRLTVV.

The sample holds a few counts of this clonotype. The chain carries TRBV24-1 and TRBJ1-1; no definite D call. Germline loops: CDR1 KGHDR, CDR2 SFDVKD. The CDR3 has 13 residues. Trimming cost V 3 bases and J 1 base, with 5 bases left between them. This CDR3 reads CATSDVANTEAFF. The CDR3 DNA reads as TGTGCCACCAGTGATGTGGCGAACACTGAAGCTTTCTTT.

This clonotype was counted a few times. V and J are TRBV9 and TRBJ1-1; D not certain. Per the germline V gene, CDR1 is SGDLS and CDR2 is YYNGEE. The CDR3 runs 13 residues. The germline V and J ends were trimmed by 0 bases and 4 bases, with 7 bases remaining between them. CDR3 sequence: CASSVGPGTEAFF. CDR3 in DNA: TGTGCCAGCAGCGTAGGCCCAGGCACTGAAGCTTTCTTT. The entire variable domain, with the rest obtained from reference TRBV9 and TRBJ1-1, is as follows: DSGVTQTPKHLITATGQRVTLRCSPRSGDLSVYWYQQSLDQGLQFLIQYYNGEERAKGNILERFSAQQFPDLHSELNLSSLELGDSALYFCASSVGPGTEAFFGQGTRLTVV.

This chain uses TRBV20-1 with TRBJ1-6; D is ambiguous. The CDR3 has 14 amino acids. Trimming cost V 0 bases and J 9 bases, with 12 bases left between them. Germline V gene data show CDR1 as DFQATT and CDR2 as SNEGSKA (reference sequence). The CDR3, as DNA: TGCAGTGCTAGAGATCCCGCAGGTGGTTCACCCCTCCACTTT. Amino acids: CSARDPAGGSPLHF.

The rearrangement uses TRBV12-3 or TRBV12-4 and TRBJ2-1; 11 bases are a match to TRBD2. The CDR3 length is 16 residues. V shed 5 bases and J 7 bases; nucleotides not matched to a gene: 10. CDR3 amino acids: CASSAFTSGRRNEQFF. The CDR3 nucleotides read TGTGCCAGCAGTGCCTTTACTAGCGGGAGAAGGAATGAGCAGTTCTTC.

This clonotype appeared a few times. The rearrangement joins TRBV7-2 to TRBJ2-3, with D uncertain. The CDR3 is 14 residues long. Trimming cost V 2 bases and J 4 bases, with 10 bases left between them. CDR1 is SGHTA and CDR2 is FQGNSA in the germline V gene. CDR3 loop: CASSLRLRPDTQYF. The CDR3 coding sequence is TGTGCCAGCAGCTTAAGGCTAAGGCCAGATACGCAGTATTTT.

This clonotype has just a few counts. In DNA form, the CDR3 reads TGCGCCACCCAGACCGGGAATAGCAATCAGCCCCAGCATTTT. Translated: CATQTGNSNQPQHF. The gene calls are TRBV10-2 and TRBJ1-5; D unclear. Germline V gene data show CDR1 as WSHSY and CDR2 as SAAADI. Trimming left V 10 bases short and J 0 bases short, with 13 bases between. CDR3 length equals 14 residues.

The gene calls are TRBV28 and TRBJ2-1; TRBD2 might be the D (5 bases). The length of the CDR3 is 15 residues. In germline, CDR1 is MDHEN, CDR2 SYDVKM. The V gene lost 3 bases and the J gene lost 0 bases, with 9 bases spanning the gap. The chain's CDR3 is CASSLGGLSYNEQFF. CDR3 nucleotide sequence: TGTGCCAGCAGTTTGGGCGGGCTCTCCTACAATGAGCAGTTCTTC.

This clonotype turned up a few times. V gene TRBV5-1 combines with J gene TRBJ1-1; 9 bases map to TRBD1. The CDR3 spans 17 residues. Germline CDR1 is SGHRS and CDR2 is YFSETQ. Trimming cost V 4 bases and J 3 bases; bases outside gene matches: 13. For the CDR3, the DNA is TGCGCCAGCAGCCTTGGGACAGGGAGGGCTAGGGACACTGAAGCTTTCTTT. It yields the protein CASSLGTGRARDTEAFF.